This T cell receptor beta chain was observed in a study of T cell repertoires in ileal Crohn's disease. Looking at the study overall: At surgery, about 34% of patients smoked, with median disease duration roughly 7.2 years.

The V end was cut by 7 bases, the J end by 1 base, with 12 bases between. Germline CDR1 reads LNHDA; CDR2 reads SQIVND (reference sequence). This CDR3 contains 14 residues. Sample time point: inflamed ileum from the surgical specimen. Whole-study findings and limits: Active smokers at surgery had more clonal expansions than non-smokers. Sorted CD8 T cells held more high-frequency clones than CD4.

In the case of this clone: Its antigen is undetermined.

The table came from immunoSEQ multiplex PCR; TCRdb's copy has only in-frame clones and leaves some out. The profile shows under 13,000 clones, more than 75% of them singletons. The origin of this receptor is an adult with Crohn's disease. This chain connects TRBV19 to TRBJ2-3; a weak D match, TRBD2 (5 bases). Specimen: ileal tissue. The CDR3 DNA reads TGTGCCAGTAAGGAGGACTTCCGCACAGATACGCAGTATTTT. This codes for CASKEDFRTDTQYF.